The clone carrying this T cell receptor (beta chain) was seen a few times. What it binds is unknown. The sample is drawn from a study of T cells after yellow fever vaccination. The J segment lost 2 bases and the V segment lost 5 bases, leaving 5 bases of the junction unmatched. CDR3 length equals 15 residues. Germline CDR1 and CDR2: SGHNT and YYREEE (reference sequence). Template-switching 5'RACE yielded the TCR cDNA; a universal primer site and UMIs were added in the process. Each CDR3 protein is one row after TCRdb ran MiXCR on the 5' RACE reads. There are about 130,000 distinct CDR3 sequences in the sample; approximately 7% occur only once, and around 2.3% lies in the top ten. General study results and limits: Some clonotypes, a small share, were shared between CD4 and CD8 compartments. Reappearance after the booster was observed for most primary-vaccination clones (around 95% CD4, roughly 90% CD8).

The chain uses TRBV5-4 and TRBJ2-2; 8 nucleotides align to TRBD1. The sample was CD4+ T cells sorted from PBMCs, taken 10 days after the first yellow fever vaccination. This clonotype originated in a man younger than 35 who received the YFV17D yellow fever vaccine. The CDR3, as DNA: TGTGCCAGCAGGGGGCAGGGGGCCAACACCGGGGAGCTGTTTTTT. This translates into CASRGQGANTGELFF. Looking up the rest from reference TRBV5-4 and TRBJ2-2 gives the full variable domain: ETGVTQSPTHLIKTRGQQVTLRCSSQSGHNTVSWYQQALGQGPQFIFQYYREEENGRGNFPPRFSGLQFPNYSSELNVNALELDDSALYLCASRGQGANTGELFFGEGSRLTVL.